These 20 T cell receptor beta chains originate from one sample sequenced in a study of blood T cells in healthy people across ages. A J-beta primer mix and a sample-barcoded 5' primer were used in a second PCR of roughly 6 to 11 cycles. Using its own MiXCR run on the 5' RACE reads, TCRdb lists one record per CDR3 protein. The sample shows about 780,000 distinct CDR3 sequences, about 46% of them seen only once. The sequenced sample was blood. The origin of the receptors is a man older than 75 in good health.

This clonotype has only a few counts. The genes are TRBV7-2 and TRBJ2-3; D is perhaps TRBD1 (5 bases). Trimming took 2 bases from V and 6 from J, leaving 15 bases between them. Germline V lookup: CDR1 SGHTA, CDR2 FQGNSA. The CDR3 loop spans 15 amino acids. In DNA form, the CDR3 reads TGTGCCAGCAGCTTATTAGGGGCCGCGTTCGATACGCAGTATTTT. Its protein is CASSLLGAAFDTQYF.

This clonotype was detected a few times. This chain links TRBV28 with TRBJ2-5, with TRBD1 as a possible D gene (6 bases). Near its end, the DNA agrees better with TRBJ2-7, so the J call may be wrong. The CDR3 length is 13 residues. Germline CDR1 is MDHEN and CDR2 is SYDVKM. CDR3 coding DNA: TGTGCCAGCAGTAACCCACAGGGCTACGAGCAGTACTTC. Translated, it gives CASSNPQGYEQYF.

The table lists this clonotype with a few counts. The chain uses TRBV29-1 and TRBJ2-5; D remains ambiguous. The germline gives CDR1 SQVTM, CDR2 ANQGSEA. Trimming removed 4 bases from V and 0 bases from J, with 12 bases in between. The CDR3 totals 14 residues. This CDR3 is CSVALAAYQETQYF. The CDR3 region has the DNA TGCAGCGTTGCCCTGGCGGCGTACCAAGAGACCCAGTACTTC.

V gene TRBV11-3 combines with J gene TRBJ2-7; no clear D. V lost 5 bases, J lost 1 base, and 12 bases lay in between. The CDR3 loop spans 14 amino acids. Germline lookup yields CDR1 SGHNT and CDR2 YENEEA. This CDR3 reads CASSRTTESYEQYF. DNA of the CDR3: TGTGCCAGCAGCAGAACCACGGAGTCCTACGAGCAGTACTTC.

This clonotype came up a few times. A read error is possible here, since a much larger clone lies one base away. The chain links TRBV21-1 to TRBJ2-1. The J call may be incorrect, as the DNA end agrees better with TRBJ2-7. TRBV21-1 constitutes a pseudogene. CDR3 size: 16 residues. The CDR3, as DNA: TGTGCCAGCAGCAAAGGAACAGCAGACTCCTACAATGAGCAGTACTTC. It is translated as CASSKGTADSYNEQYF.

CDR3: CASSSIQGNSPLHF. The CDR3 region has the DNA TGTGCCAGCAGCTCGATCCAGGGCAACTCACCCCTCCACTTT. The chain combines TRBV7-2 with TRBJ1-6, with D possibly being TRBD1 (5 bases). Germline CDR1 and CDR2: SGHTA and FQGNSA. This CDR3 region has 14 residues. V lost 4 bases and J 10 bases, leaving 14 bases between the germline ends.

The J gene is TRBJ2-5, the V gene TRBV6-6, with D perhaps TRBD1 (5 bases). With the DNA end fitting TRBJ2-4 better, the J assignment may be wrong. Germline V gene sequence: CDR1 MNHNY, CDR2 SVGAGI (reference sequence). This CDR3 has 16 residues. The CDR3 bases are TGTGCCAGCAGATACAGGCAGGCGGAGAGAAAAAACATTCAGTACTTC. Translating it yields CASRYRQAERKNIQYF.

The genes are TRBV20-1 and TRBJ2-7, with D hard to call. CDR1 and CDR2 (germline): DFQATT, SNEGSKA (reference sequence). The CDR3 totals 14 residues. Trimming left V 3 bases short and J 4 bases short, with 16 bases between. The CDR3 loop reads CSASPGRLRYEQYF. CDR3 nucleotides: TGCAGTGCTAGCCCGGGCCGACTTAGGTACGAGCAGTACTTC.

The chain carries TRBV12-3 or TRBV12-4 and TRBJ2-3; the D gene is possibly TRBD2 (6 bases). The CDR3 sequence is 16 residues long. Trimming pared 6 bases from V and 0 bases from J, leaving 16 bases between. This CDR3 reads CASSPAAGPSTDTQYF. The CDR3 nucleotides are TGTGCCAGCAGCCCCGCCGCGGGGCCAAGCACAGATACGCAGTATTTT.

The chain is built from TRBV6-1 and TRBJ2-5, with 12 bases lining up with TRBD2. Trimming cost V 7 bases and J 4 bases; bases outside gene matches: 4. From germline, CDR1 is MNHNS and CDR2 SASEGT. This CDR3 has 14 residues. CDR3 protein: CASKSTSGGETQYF. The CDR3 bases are TGTGCCAGCAAGTCGACTAGCGGGGGAGAGACCCAGTACTTC.

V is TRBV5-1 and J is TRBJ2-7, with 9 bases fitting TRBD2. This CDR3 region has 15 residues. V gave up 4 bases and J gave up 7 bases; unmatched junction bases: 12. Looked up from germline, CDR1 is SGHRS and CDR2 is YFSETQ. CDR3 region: CASSATGTSNNEQYF. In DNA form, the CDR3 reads TGCGCCAGCAGCGCTACCGGGACTAGCAACAATGAGCAGTACTTC.

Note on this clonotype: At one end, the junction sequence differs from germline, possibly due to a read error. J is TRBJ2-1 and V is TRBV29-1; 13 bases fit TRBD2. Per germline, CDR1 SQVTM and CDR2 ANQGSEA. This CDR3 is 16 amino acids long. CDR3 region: CSVEGGLAGYYDEQFF. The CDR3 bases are TGCAGCGTTGAAGGGGGACTAGCGGGATACTACGATGAGCAGTTCTTC.

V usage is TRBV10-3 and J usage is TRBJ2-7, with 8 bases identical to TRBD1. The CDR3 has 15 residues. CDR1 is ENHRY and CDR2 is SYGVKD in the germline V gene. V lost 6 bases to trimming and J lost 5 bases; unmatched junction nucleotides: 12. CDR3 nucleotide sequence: TGTGCCATCAGACCCACGACAGGGGTGATTGACGAGCAGTACTTC. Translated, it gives CAIRPTTGVIDEQYF.

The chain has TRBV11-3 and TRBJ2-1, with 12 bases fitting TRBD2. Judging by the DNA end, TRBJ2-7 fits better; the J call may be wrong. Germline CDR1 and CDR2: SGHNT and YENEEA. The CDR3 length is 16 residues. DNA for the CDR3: TGTGCCAGCAGCCCACAGACTAGCGGGGGCAACAATGAGCAGTACTTC. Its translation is CASSPQTSGGNNEQYF.

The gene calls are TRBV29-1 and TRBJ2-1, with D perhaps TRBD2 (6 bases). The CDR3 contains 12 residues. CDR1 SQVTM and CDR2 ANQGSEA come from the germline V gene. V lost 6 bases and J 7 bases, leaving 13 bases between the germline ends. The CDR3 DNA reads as TGCAGCGTCAACGGGAGTTGGAATGAGCAGTTCTTC. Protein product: CSVNGSWNEQFF.

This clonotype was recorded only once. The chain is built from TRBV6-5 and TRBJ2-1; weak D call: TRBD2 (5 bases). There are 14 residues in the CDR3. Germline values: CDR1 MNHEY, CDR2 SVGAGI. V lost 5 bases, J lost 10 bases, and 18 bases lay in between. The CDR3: CASSRNRDSYEQFF. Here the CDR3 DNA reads TGTGCCAGCAGTAGAAATCGGGATTCATACGAGCAGTTCTTC.

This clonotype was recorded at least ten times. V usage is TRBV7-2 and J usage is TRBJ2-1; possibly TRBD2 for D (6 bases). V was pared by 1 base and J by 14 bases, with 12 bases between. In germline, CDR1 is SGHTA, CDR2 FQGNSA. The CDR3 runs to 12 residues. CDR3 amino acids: CASSLEARGEFF. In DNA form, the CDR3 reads TGTGCCAGCAGCTTAGAAGCGCGGGGTGAGTTCTTC.

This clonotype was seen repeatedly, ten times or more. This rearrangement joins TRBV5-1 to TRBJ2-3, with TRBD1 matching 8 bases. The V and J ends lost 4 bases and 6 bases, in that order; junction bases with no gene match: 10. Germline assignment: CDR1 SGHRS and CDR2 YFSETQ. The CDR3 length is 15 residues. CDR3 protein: CASSPHQGARDTQYF. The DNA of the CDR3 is TGCGCCAGCAGCCCGCACCAGGGGGCGCGGGATACGCAGTATTTT.

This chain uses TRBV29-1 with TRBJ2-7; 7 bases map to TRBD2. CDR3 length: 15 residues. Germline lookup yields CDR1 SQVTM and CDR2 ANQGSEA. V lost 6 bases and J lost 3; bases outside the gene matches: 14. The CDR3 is CSVEGPRERGYEQYF. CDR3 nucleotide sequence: TGCAGCGTCGAGGGGCCGCGGGAGAGGGGCTACGAGCAGTACTTC.

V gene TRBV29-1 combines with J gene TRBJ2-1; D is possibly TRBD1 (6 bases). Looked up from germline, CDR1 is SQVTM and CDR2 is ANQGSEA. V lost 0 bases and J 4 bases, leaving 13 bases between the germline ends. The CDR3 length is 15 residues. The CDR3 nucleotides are TGCAGCGTTGAAGAAGGGGCACAGGGTTACAATGAGCAGTTCTTC. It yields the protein CSVEEGAQGYNEQFF.